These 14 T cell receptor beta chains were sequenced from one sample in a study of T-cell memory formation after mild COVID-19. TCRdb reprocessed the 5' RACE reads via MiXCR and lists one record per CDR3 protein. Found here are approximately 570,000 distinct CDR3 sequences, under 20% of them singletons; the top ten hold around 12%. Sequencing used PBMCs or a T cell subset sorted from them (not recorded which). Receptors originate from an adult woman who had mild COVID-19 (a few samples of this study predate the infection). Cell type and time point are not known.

The CDR3 DNA reads TGTGCCTGGAGTGTACAATCTGGCGGGTGGGGGGATACGCAGTATTTT. Amino acids: CAWSVQSGGWGDTQYF. This chain uses TRBV30 with TRBJ2-3; D may match TRBD1 or TRBD2 (5 bases each). CDR1 and CDR2 (germline): GTSNPN, SVGIG (reference sequence). The CDR3 length is 16 residues. Trimming cost V 0 bases and J 6 bases, with 19 bases left between them. The full variable domain, its missing parts supplied by reference TRBV30 and TRBJ2-3, is SQTIHQWPATLVQPVGSPLSLECTVEGTSNPNLYWYRQAAGRGLQLLFYSVGIGQISSEVPQNLSASRPQDRQFILSSKKLLLSDSGFYLCAWSVQSGGWGDTQYFGPGTRLTVL.

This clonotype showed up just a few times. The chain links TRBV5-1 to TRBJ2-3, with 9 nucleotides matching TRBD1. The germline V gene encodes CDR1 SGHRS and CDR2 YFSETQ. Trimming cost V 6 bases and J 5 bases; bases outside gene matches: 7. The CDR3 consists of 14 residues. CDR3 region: CASIPGQGLDTQYF. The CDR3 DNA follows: TGCGCCAGCATTCCGGGACAGGGACTAGATACGCAGTATTTT.

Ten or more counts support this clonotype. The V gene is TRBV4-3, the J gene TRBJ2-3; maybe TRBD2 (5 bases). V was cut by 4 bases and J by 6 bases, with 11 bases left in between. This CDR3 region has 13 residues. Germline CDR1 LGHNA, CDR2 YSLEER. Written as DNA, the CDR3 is TGCGCCAGCAGCCCCCCGAGGGCCGATACGCAGTATTTT. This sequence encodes CASSPPRADTQYF.

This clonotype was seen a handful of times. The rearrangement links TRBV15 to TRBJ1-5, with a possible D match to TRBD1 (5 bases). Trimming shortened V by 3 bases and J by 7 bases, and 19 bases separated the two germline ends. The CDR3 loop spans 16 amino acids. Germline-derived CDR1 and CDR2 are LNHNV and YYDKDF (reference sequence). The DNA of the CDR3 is TGTGCCACCAGCAGCGCGATGTGGGGGACTGAGCAGCCCCAGCATTTT. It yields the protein CATSSAMWGTEQPQHF. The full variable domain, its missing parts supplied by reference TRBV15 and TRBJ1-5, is DAMVIQNPRYQVTQFGKPVTLSCSQTLNHNVMYWYQQKSSQAPKLLFHYYDKDFNNEADTPDNFQSRRPNTSFCFLDIRSPGLGDTAMYLCATSSAMWGTEQPQHFGDGTRLSIL.

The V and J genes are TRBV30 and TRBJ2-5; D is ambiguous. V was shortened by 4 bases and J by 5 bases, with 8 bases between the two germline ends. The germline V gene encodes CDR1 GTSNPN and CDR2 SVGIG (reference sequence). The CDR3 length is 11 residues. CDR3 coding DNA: TGTGCCTGGAACCGGGTTGAGACCCAGTACTTC. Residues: CAWNRVETQYF.

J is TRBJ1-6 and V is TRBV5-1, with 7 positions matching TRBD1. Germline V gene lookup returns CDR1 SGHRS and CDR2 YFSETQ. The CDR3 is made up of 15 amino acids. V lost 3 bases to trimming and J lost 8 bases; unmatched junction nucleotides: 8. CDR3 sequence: CASSYGQADYSPLHF. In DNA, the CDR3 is TGCGCCAGCAGCTACGGACAGGCCGATTATTCACCCCTCCACTTT.

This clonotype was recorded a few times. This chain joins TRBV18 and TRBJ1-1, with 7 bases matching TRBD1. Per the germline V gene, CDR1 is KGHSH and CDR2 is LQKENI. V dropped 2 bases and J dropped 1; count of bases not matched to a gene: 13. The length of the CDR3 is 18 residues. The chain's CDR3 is CASSPRMIKDRSNTEAFF. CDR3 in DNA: TGTGCCAGCTCACCAAGAATGATAAAGGACAGGTCGAACACTGAAGCTTTCTTT.

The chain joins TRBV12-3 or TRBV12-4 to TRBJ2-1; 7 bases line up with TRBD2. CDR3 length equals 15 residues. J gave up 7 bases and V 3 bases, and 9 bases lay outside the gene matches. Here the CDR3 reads CASSLMAGVGNEQFF. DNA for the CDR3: TGTGCCAGCAGTTTGATGGCGGGAGTTGGAAATGAGCAGTTCTTC.

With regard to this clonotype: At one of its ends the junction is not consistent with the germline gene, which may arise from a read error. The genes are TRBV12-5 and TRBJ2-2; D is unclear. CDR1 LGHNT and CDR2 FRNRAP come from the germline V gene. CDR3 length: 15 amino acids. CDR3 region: CASVLVLGTTGELFF. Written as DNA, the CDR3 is TGTGCTAGTGTTTTGGTGCTGGGAACCACCGGGGAGCTGTTTTTT.

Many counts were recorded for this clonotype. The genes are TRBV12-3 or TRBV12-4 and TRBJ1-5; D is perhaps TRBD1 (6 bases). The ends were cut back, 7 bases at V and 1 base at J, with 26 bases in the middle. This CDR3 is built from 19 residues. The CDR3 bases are TGTGCCAGCAATACATTTACCCCCGGACAGCGTGGGAGCAATCAGCCCCAGCATTTT. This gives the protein CASNTFTPGQRGSNQPQHF.

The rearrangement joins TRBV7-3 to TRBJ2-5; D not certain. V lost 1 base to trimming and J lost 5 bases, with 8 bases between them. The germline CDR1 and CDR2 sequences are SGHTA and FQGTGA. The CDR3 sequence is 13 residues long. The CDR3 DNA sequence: TGTGCCAGCAGCTTAAGAGAGAAGGAGACCCAGTACTTC. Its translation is CASSLREKETQYF.

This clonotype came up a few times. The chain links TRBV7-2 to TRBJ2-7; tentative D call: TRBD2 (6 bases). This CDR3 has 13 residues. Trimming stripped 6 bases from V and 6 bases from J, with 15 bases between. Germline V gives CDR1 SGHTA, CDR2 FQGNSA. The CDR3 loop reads CASRGGGRPEQYF. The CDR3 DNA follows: TGTGCCAGCAGAGGTGGAGGGCGGCCCGAGCAGTACTTC.

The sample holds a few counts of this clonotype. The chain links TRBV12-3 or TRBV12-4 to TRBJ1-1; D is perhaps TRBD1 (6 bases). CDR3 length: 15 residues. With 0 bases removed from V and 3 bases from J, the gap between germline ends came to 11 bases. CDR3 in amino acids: CASSLAYRGDTEAFF. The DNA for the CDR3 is TGTGCCAGCAGTTTAGCCTATAGGGGGGACACTGAAGCTTTCTTT.

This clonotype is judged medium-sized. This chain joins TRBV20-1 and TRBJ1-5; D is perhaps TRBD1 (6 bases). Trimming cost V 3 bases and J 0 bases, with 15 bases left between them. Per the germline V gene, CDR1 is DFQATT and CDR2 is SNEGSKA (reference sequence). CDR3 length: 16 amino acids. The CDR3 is CSARSRGVYSNQPQHF. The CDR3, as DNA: TGCAGTGCTAGGTCCAGGGGAGTTTATAGCAATCAGCCCCAGCATTTT.